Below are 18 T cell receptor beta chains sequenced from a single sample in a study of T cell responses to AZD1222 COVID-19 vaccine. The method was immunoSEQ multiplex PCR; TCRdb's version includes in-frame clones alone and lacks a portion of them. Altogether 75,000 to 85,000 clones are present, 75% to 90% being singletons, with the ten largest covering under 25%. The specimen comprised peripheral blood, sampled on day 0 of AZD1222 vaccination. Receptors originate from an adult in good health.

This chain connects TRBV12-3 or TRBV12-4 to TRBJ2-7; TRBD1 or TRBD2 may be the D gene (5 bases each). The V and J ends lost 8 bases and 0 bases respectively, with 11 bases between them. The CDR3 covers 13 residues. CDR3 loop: CASGAGSSYEQYF. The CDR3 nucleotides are TGTGCCAGCGGGGCTGGGAGCTCCTACGAGCAGTACTTC.

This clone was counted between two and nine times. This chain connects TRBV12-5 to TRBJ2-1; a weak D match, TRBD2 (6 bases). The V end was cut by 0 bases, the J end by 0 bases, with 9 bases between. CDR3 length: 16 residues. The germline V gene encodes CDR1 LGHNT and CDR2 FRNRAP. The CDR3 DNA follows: TGTGCTAGTGGTTTGGTAATACTAGCCTCCTACAATGAGCAGTTCTTC. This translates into CASGLVILASYNEQFF. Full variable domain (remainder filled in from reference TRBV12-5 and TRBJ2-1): DARVTQTPRHKVTEMGQEVTMRCQPILGHNTVFWYRQTMMQGLELLAYFRNRAPLDDSGMPKDRFSAEMPDATLATLKIQPSEPRDSAVYFCASGLVILASYNEQFFGPGTRLTVL.

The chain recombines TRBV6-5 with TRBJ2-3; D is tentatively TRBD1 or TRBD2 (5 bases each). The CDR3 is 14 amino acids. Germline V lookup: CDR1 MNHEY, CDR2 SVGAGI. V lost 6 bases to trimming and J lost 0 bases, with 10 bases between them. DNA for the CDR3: TGTGCCAGCAGCCGGGACCCTAGCACAGATACGCAGTATTTT. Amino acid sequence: CASSRDPSTDTQYF.

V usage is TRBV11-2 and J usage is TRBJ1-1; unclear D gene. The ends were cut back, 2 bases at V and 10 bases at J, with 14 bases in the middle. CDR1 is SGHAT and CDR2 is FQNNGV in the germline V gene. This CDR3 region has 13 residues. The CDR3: CASSLQQQQPAFF. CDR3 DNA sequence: TGTGCCAGCAGCTTACAACAGCAACAACCAGCTTTCTTT. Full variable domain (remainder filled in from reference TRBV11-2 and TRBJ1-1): EAGVAQSPRYKIIEKRQSVAFWCNPISGHATLYWYQQILGQGPKLLIQFQNNGVVDDSQLPKDRFSAERLKGVDSTLKIQPAKLEDSAVYLCASSLQQQQPAFFGQGTRLTVV.

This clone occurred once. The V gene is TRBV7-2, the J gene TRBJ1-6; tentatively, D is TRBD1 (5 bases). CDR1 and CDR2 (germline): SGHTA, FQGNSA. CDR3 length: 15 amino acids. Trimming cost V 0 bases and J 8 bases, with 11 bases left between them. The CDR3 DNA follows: TGTGCCAGCAGCTTAGCGGTGGGGCCAGATTCACCCCTCCACTTT. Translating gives CASSLAVGPDSPLHF.

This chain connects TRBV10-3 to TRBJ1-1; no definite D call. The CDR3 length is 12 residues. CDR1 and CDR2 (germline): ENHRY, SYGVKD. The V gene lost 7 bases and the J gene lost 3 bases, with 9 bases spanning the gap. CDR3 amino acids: CAIKTLDTEAFF. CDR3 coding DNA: TGTGCCATCAAGACCCTAGACACTGAAGCTTTCTTT.

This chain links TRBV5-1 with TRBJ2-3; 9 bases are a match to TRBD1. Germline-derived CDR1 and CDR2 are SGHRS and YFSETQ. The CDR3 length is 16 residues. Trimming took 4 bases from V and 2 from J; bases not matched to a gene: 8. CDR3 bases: TGCGCCAGCAGCCCCAGCCGGGACAGGGCCACAGATACGCAGTATTTT. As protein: CASSPSRDRATDTQYF.

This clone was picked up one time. CDR3 DNA: TGTGCCAGTAGTATACGCAGGGACAATGAGCAGTTCTTC. Encoded protein: CASSIRRDNEQFF. The chain links TRBV19 to TRBJ2-1, with D possibly TRBD1 on 5 matching bases. The CDR3 covers 13 residues. Trimming removed 2 bases from V and 5 bases from J, with 7 bases in between. Germline-derived CDR1 and CDR2 are LNHDA and SQIVND (reference sequence). Together with reference TRBV19 and TRBJ2-1, the CDR3 gives the full variable domain: DGGITQSPKYLFRKEGQNVTLSCEQNLNHDAMYWYRQDPGQGLRLIYYSQIVNDFQKGDIAEGYSVSREKKESFPLTVTSAQKNPTAFYLCASSIRRDNEQFFGPGTRLTVL.

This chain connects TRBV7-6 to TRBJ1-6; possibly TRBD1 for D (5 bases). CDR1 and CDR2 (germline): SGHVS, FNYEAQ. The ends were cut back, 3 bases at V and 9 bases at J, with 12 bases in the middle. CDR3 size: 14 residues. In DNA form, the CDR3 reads TGTGCCAGCAGCTTTGCTCAGGGCGGTTCACCCCTCCACTTT. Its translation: CASSFAQGGSPLHF.

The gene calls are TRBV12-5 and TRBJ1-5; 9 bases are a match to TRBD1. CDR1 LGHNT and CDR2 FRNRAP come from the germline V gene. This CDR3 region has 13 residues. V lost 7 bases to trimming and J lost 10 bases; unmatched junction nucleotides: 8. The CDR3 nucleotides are TGTGCTAGTGATATGGGACAGGGAGATCCCCAGCATTTT. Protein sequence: CASDMGQGDPQHF.

CDR3 protein: CASSSQGVGNEQFF. CDR3 bases: TGCGCCAGCAGCTCACAGGGGGTAGGTAATGAGCAGTTCTTC. This sequence joins TRBV5-1 and TRBJ2-1, with 8 bases lining up with TRBD1. This CDR3 has 14 residues. Germline CDR1 SGHRS, CDR2 YFSETQ. The junction had 6 bases not matched to a gene; V was cut back by 3 bases and J by 7 bases.

CDR3: CATSGHDSYEQYF. The CDR3 DNA follows: TGTGCCACCAGTGGTCACGACTCCTACGAGCAGTACTTC. The J gene is TRBJ2-7, the V gene TRBV24-1; D is ambiguous. Germline CDR1 KGHDR, CDR2 SFDVKD. The CDR3 loop spans 13 amino acids. Trimming took off 5 bases at V and 0 bases at J, with 7 bases between the two ends.

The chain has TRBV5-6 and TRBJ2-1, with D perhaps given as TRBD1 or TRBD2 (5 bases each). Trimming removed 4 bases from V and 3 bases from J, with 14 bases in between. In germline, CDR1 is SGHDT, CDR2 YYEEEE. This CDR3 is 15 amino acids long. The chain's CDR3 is CASSLPGRDYNEQFF. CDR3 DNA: TGTGCCAGCAGCCTCCCGGGGCGAGACTACAATGAGCAGTTCTTC.

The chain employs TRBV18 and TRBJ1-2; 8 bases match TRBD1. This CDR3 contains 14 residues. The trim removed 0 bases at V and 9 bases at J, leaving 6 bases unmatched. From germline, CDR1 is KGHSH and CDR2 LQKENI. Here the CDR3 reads CASSPPGTGGSYTF. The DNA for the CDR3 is TGTGCCAGCTCACCACCCGGGACAGGAGGGAGCTACACCTTC.

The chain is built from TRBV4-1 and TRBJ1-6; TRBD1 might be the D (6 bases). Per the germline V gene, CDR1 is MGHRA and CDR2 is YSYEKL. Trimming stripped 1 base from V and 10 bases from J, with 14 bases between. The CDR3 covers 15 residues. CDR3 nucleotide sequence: TGCGCCAGCAGCCAAGTACAGGGTCAAGACTCACCCCTCCACTTT. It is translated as CASSQVQGQDSPLHF.

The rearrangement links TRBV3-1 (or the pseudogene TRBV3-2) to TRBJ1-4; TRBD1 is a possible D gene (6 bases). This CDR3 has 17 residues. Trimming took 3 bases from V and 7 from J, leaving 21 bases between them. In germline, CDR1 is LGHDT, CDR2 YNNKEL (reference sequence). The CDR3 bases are TGTGCCAGCAGCCACGGGAGACGGCCGTTGGGGGCTGAAAAACTGTTTTTT. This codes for CASSHGRRPLGAEKLFF.

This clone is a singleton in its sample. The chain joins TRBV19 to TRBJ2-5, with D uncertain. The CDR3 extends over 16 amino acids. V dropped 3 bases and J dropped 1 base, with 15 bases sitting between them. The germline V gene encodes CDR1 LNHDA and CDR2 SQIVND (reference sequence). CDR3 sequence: CASSIGSGSPQETQYF. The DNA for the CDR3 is TGTGCCAGTAGTATTGGGTCGGGTAGTCCCCAAGAGACCCAGTACTTC.

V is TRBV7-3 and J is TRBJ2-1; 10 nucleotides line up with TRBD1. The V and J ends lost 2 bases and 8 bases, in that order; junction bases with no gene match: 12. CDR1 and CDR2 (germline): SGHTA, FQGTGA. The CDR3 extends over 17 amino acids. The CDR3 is CASSLDYGTGVLDEQFF. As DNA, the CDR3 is TGTGCCAGCAGCTTAGATTATGGGACAGGGGTTTTGGATGAGCAGTTCTTC.